The sequence of this TCR beta chain was determined in a study of breast tumors, draining lymph nodes, adjacent tissues. Notes on the study in general: Data fit most tumor T cells coming from lymph node, expanding in tumor. Tumor T cell lymph node origin was a supported hypothesis, not proven. Luminal-like breast cancer showed significantly greater tumor-nontumor repertoire similarity than basal-like breast cancer did. Tumors had less TCR diversity than lymph nodes, more than nontumor tissue.

Axillary draining lymph nodes of breast cancer patients supplied the node samples. CDR1 is SGHVS and CDR2 is FQNEAQ in the germline V gene. The V and J ends lost 3 bases and 0 bases respectively, with 5 bases between them. The CDR3 is 13 amino acids. Details on this clonotype: Its antigen is still unknown. This CDR3 fails to terminate in the conserved phenylalanine or tryptophan, so it likely reflects a read error.

TCRdb ran MiXCR on the multiplex PCR reads and lists one entry per CDR3 protein. The repertoire includes fewer than 200,000 distinct CDR3 sequences, 33% of them detected once, and roughly 4.5% sits in the top ten. The origin of this receptor is a female donor with breast cancer. Some clones in this sample may be carry-over from other donors' samples. V gene TRBV7-8 combines with J gene TRBJ2-5; D unclear. Sample: axillary lymph node tissue. In nucleotides, the CDR3 is TGTGCCAGCAGCTTCGGAAACCAAGAGACCCAGTACTCC. Residues: CASSFGNQETQYS.